A selection of T cell receptor beta chains follows, all from one sample in a study of T cells in Graves' hyperthyroidism and ophthalmopathy. A single record per CDR3 protein comes from TCRdb applying MiXCR to the multiplex PCR reads. The sample gives about 270,000 distinct CDR3 sequences, about 20% of which show up once; roughly 60% is in the top ten. Sample: blood. The receptors were sampled from a man under 40 with Graves' ophthalmopathy. Both conserved end residues are part of each CDR3. Fields, in order: clone size, V gene, J gene, D gene, CDR3 protein, CDR3 DNA. A D gene is named only where the DNA matches it firmly. Expanded clones get a size class; other rows say once, few or many, or leave the size out.

clone size: .
V gene: TRBV28
J gene: TRBJ2-3
D gene: .
CDR3 protein: CAITPLQSTDTQYF
CDR3 DNA: TGTGCCATCACGCCCCTTCAGAGCACAGATACGCAGTATTTT

clone size: .
V gene: TRBV29-1
J gene: TRBJ2-3
D gene: .
CDR3 protein: CSGIPIRTGTQYF
CDR3 DNA: TGCAGCGGGATCCCAATCCGCACAGGTACGCAGTATTTT

clone size: .
V gene: TRBV20-1
J gene: TRBJ2-2
D gene: TRBD2
CDR3 protein: CSATGLAGVNTGELFF
CDR3 DNA: TGCAGTGCTACGGGACTAGCGGGGGTGAACACCGGGGAGCTGTTTTTT

clone size: .
V gene: TRBV5-4
J gene: TRBJ2-1
D gene: TRBD2
CDR3 protein: CASSSGGEGLVRSTEFF
CDR3 DNA: TGTGCCAGCAGCTCAGGCGGGGAGGGCCTAGTCCGAAGTACGGAGTTCTTC

clone size: many
V gene: TRBV30
J gene: TRBJ1-1
D gene: .
CDR3 protein: CAWREGVGNTEAFF
CDR3 DNA: TGTGCCTGGAGAGAGGGGGTTGGGAACACTGAAGCTTTCTTT

clone size: few
V gene: TRBV20-1
J gene: TRBJ2-3
D gene: .
CDR3 protein: CSAREDTLTDTQYF
CDR3 DNA: TGCAGTGCTAGAGAAGATACCCTCACAGATACGCAGTATTTT

clone size: many
V gene: TRBV18
J gene: TRBJ2-1
D gene: TRBD2
CDR3 protein: CASSPSLAGGPNEQFF
CDR3 DNA: TGTGCCAGCTCACCATCCTTAGCGGGAGGACCCAATGAGCAGTTCTTC

clone size: many
V gene: TRBV5-8
J gene: TRBJ1-5
D gene: .
CDR3 protein: CASSLASQGNQPQHF
CDR3 DNA: TGTGCCAGCAGCTTGGCCTCACAGGGTAATCAGCCCCAGCATTTT

clone size: .
V gene: TRBV4-1
J gene: TRBJ2-1
D gene: .
CDR3 protein: CASSQDRSSDLYNEQFF
CDR3 DNA: TGCGCCAGCAGCCAAGATAGGAGTTCGGACCTCTACAATGAGCAGTTCTTC

clone size: .
V gene: TRBV5-4
J gene: TRBJ1-1
D gene: .
CDR3 protein: CASSLGGRKSEAFF
CDR3 DNA: TGTGCCAGCAGCTTGGGGGGCAGAAAATCTGAAGCTTTCTTT

clone size: .
V gene: TRBV18
J gene: TRBJ2-3
D gene: .
CDR3 protein: CASSPVVGPTDTQYF
CDR3 DNA: TGTGCCAGCTCACCTGTGGTAGGCCCCACAGATACGCAGTATTTT

clone size: once
V gene: TRBV10-3
J gene: TRBJ2-2
D gene: .
CDR3 protein: CAISPNTGELFF
CDR3 DNA: TGTGCCATCAGTCCAAACACCGGGGAGCTGTTTTTT

clone size: .
V gene: TRBV28
J gene: TRBJ1-6
D gene: TRBD1
CDR3 protein: CASSPGTGGRNLHF
CDR3 DNA: TGTGCCAGCAGCCCCGGGACAGGGGGAAGAAACCTCCACTTT